The 10 T cell receptor beta chains in this list originate from one sample, sequenced in a study of T cell responses to AZD1222 COVID-19 vaccine. Profiling relied on immunoSEQ multiplex PCR, and the TCRdb table lists in-frame clones only, not all of them. The sample yields about 110,000 clones, over 75% seen once. Material: peripheral blood, obtained on day 0 of AZD1222 vaccination. These receptors were taken from an adult in good health.

The sample holds one count of this clone. V usage is TRBV5-6 and J usage is TRBJ2-2, with 13 bases matching TRBD2. This CDR3 contains 15 residues. Germline V gives CDR1 SGHDT, CDR2 YYEEEE. Unmatched junction bases numbered 2, after V lost 4 bases and J lost 5 bases. DNA of the CDR3: TGTGCCAGCAGCGGGGGACTAGCGGGGACCGGGGAGCTGTTTTTT. This sequence encodes CASSGGLAGTGELFF. Based on the CDR3 plus reference TRBV5-6 and TRBJ2-2, the full variable domain is DAGVTQSPTHLIKTRGQQVTLRCSPKSGHDTVSWYQQALGQGPQFIFQYYEEEERQRGNFPDRFSGHQFPNYSSELNVNALLLGDSALYLCASSGGLAGTGELFFGEGSRLTVL.

The CDR3 nucleotides are TGTGCCAGCAGCCTCGGACAGGGGTTCTCCTACGAGCAGTACTTC. Amino acids: CASSLGQGFSYEQYF. V usage is TRBV2 and J usage is TRBJ2-7, with TRBD1 matching over 9 bases. Germline trimming cut 6 bases from V and 0 bases from J; bases unmatched to any gene: 6. This CDR3 has 15 amino acids. CDR1 and CDR2 from the germline V gene are SNHLY and FYNNEI.

The DNA of the CDR3 is TGTGCCAGCAGTACAACCACAGGGGGAGGAAACACCATATATTTT. It translates to CASSTTTGGGNTIYF. The chain couples TRBV28 to TRBJ1-3; 8 bases match TRBD1. The CDR3 is made up of 15 amino acids. Germline V gene sequence: CDR1 MDHEN, CDR2 SYDVKM. V gave up 5 bases and J gave up 4 bases; unmatched junction bases: 7.

The gene calls are TRBV5-1 and TRBJ1-1; D unresolved. This CDR3 has 16 amino acids. CDR1 SGHRS and CDR2 YFSETQ come from the germline V gene. V was clipped by 0 bases and J by 6 bases, with 18 bases between them. The CDR3 region is CASSLAKLDTGAEAFF. The CDR3 DNA reads TGCGCCAGCAGCTTGGCCAAGCTTGACACGGGCGCTGAAGCTTTCTTT.

This chain uses TRBV25-1 with TRBJ2-1; 9 bases agree with TRBD2. Germline V CDR1 and CDR2: MGHDK, SYGVNS. CDR3 length: 14 residues. The V segment lost 8 bases and the J segment 5 bases; nucleotides outside the gene matches: 7. The CDR3 coding sequence is TGTGCCAGCCGCTCGGCGGGGGGGGACAATGAGCAGTTCTTC. As protein: CASRSAGGDNEQFF.

V gene TRBV27 combines with J gene TRBJ2-7; D uncertain. Per germline, CDR1 MNHEY and CDR2 SMNVEV (reference sequence). The CDR3 runs 15 residues. V was cut by 0 bases and J by 4 bases, with 13 bases left in between. The CDR3 here is CASSLSSGGEYEQYF. DNA of the CDR3: TGTGCCAGCAGTTTATCGTCGGGCGGCGAATACGAGCAGTACTTC.

J is TRBJ2-7 and V is TRBV11-3; 7 bases align to TRBD1. Unmatched junction bases numbered 19, after V lost 5 bases and J lost 3 bases. This CDR3 has 18 residues. From germline, CDR1 is SGHNT and CDR2 YENEEA. DNA of the CDR3: TGTGCCAGCAGCCCCGGTCTAAGAGATGGACAGGTCCGCTACGAGCAGTACTTC. It codes for CASSPGLRDGQVRYEQYF.

The table lists this clone with a count of one. The chain links TRBV29-1 to TRBJ2-2; D not certain. The CDR3 has 13 amino acids. Trimming cost V 7 bases and J 1 base, with 10 bases left between them. The V gene's germline CDR1 is SQVTM and CDR2 ANQGSEA. The CDR3 region is CSATQENTGELFF. In DNA form, the CDR3 reads TGCAGCGCTACGCAGGAGAACACCGGGGAGCTGTTTTTT.

This chain uses TRBV24-1 with TRBJ2-3, with 7 bases fitting TRBD1. V lost 4 bases, J lost 4 bases, and 7 bases stayed unmatched. The CDR3 length is 15 residues. CDR1 is KGHDR, CDR2 SFDVKD, per germline. DNA for the CDR3: TGTGCCACCAGTGACTACGGACAGGACCCAGATACGCAGTATTTT. Translated: CATSDYGQDPDTQYF.

This clone has more than one count but fewer than ten. The chain couples TRBV28 to TRBJ1-6; D not certain. The CDR3 is 14 amino acids. Between the trimmed V and J ends, which lost 7 bases and 7 bases, there was a span of 14 bases. The germline V gene encodes CDR1 MDHEN and CDR2 SYDVKM. CDR3 region: CASKVDFWNSPLHF. In DNA form, the CDR3 reads TGTGCCAGCAAGGTTGACTTTTGGAATTCACCCCTCCACTTT.